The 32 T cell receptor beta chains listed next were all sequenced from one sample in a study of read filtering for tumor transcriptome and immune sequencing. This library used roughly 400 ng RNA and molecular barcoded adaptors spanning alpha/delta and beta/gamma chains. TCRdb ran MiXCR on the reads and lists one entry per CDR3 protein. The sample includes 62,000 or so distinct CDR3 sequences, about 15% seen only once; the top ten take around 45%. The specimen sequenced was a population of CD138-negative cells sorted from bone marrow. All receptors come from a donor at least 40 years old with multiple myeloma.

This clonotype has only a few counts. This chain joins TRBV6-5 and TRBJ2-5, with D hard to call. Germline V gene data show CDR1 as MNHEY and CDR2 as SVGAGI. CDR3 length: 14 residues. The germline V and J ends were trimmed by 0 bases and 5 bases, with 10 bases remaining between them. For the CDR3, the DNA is TGTGCCAGCAGTTACTCTCTCAGCCTGGAGACCCAGTACTTC. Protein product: CASSYSLSLETQYF.

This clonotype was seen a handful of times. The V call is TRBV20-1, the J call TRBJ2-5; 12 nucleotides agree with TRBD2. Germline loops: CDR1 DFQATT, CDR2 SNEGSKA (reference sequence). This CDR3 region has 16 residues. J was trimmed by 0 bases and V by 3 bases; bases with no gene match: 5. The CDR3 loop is CSASGLAGRDQETQYF. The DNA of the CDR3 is TGCAGTGCTAGCGGACTAGCGGGAAGAGACCAAGAGACCCAGTACTTC.

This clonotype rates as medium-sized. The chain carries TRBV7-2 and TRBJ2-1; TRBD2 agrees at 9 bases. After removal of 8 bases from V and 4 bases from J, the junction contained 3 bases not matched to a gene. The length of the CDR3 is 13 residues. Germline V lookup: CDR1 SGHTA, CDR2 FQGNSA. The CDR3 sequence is CASSSGIYNEQFF. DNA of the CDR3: TGTGCCAGCTCTAGCGGGATTTACAATGAGCAGTTCTTC.

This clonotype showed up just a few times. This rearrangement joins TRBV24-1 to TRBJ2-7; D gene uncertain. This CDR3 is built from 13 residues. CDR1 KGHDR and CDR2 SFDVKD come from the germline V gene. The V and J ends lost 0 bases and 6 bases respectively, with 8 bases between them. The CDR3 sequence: CATSDLGNSEQYF. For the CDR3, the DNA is TGTGCCACCAGTGATTTGGGTAATTCCGAGCAGTACTTC.

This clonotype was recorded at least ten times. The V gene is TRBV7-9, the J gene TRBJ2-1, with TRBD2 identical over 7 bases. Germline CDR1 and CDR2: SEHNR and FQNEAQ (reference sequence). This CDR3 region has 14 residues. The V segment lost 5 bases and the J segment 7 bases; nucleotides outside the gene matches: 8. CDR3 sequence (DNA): TGTGCCAGCAGCCCGACTAGCAGTTGGAATGAGCAGTTCTTC. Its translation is CASSPTSSWNEQFF.

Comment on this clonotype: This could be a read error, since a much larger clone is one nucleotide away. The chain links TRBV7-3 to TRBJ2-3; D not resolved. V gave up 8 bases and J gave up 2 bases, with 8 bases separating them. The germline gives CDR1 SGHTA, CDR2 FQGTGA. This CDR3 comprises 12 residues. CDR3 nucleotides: TGTGCCAGCGGCTCCTTCACAGATACGCAGTATTTT. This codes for CASGSFTDTQYF. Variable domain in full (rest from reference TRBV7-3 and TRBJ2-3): GAGVSQTPSNKVTEKGKYVELRCDPISGHTALYWYRQSLGQGPEFLIYFQGTGAADDSGLPNDRFFAVRPEGSVSTLKIQRTERGDSAVYLCASGSFTDTQYFGPGTRLTVL.

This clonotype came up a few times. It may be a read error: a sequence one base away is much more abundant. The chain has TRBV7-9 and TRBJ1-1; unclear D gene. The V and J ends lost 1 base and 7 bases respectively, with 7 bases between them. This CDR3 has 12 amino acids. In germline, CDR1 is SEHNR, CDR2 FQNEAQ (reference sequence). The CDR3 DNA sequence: TGTGCCAGCAGCTTAGTTTCACATGAAGCTTTCTTT. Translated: CASSLVSHEAFF.

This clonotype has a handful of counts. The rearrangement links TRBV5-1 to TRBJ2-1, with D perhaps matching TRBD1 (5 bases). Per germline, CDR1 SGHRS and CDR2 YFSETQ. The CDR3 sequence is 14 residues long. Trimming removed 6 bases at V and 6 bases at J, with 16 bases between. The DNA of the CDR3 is TGCGCCAGCACGCTACATCTAAGGGGCAATGAGCAGTTCTTC. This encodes CASTLHLRGNEQFF.

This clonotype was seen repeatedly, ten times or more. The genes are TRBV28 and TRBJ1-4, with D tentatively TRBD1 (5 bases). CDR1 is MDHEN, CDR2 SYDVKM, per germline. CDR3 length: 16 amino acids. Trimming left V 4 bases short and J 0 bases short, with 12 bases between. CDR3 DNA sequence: TGTGCCAGCAGTTCGTGGGGGGAAGCAACTAATGAAAAACTGTTTTTT. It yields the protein CASSSWGEATNEKLFF. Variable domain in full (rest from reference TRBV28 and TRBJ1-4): DVKVTQSSRYLVKRTGEKVFLECVQDMDHENMFWYRQDPGLGLRLIYFSYDVKMKEKGDIPEGYSVSREKKERFSLILESASTNQTSMYLCASSSWGEATNEKLFFGSGTQLSVL.

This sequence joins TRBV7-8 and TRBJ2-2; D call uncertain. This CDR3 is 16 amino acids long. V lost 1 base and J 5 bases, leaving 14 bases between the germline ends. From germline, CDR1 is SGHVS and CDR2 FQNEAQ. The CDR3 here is CASSLVSIGGTGELFF. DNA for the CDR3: TGTGCCAGCAGCTTAGTTTCTATTGGCGGAACCGGGGAGCTGTTTTTT.

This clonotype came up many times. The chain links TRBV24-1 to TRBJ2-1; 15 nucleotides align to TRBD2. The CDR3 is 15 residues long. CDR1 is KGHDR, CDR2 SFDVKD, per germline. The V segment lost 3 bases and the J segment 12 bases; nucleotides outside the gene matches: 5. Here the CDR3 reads CATSDPGLAGGLQFF. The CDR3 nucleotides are TGTGCCACCAGTGATCCGGGACTAGCGGGAGGCCTGCAGTTCTTC.

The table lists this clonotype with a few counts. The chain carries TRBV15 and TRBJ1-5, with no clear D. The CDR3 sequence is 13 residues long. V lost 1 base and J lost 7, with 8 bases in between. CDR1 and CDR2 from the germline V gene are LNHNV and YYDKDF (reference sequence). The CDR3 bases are TGTGCCACCAGCAGAGGATCAGGACAGCCCCAGCATTTT. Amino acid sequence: CATSRGSGQPQHF.

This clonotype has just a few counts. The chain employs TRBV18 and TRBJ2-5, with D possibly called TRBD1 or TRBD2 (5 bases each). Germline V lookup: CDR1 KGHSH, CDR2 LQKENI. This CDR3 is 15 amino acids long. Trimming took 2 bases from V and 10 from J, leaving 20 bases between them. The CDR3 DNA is TGTGCCAGCTCACCAACAGAGAGGGGATACGGCGACCAGTACTTC. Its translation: CASSPTERGYGDQYF.

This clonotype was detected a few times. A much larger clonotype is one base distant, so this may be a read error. The CDR3 DNA is TGTGCCAGCAGCTTAGAGCCAGCTCAAGAGGCCCAGTACTTC. This codes for CASSLEPAQEAQYF. This sequence joins TRBV7-6 and TRBJ2-5, with D uncertain. The CDR3 totals 14 residues. Germline V gene lookup returns CDR1 SGHVS and CDR2 FNYEAQ.

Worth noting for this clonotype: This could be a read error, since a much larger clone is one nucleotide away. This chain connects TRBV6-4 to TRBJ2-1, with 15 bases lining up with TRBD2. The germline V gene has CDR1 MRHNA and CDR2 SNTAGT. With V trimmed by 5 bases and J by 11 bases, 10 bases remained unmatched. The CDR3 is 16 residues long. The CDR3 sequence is CASSSQGLAGGHKQFF. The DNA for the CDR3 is TGTGCCAGCAGTTCACAGGGACTAGCGGGAGGCCATAAGCAGTTCTTC.

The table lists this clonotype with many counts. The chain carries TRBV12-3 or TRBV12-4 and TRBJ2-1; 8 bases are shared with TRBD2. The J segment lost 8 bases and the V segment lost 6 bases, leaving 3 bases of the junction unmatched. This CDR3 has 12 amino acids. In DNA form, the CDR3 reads TGTGCCAGCAGCAAACTAGCGGATGAGCAGTTCTTC. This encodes CASSKLADEQFF.

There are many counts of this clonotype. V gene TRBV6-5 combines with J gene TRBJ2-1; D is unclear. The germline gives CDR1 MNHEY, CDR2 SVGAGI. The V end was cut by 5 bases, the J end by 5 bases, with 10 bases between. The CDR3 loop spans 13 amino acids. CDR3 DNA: TGTGCCAGCAGTCAGACCCTGAACAATGAGCAGTTCTTC. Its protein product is CASSQTLNNEQFF.

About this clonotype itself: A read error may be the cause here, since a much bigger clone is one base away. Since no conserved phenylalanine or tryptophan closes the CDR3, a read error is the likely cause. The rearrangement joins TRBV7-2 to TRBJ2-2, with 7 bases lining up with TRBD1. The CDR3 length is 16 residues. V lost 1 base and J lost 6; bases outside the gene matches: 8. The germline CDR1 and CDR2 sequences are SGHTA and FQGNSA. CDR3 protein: CASSLDLGQHPGELFS. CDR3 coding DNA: TGTGCCAGCAGCTTAGATCTGGGACAGCACCCCGGGGAGCTGTTTTCT.

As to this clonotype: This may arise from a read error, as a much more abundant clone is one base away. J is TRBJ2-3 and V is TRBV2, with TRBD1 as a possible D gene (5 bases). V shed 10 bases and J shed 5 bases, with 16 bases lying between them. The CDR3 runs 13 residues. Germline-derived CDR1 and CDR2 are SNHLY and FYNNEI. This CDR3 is CAKARARQDTQYF. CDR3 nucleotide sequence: TGTGCCAAGGCCAGGGCCAGACAAGATACGCAGTATTTT.

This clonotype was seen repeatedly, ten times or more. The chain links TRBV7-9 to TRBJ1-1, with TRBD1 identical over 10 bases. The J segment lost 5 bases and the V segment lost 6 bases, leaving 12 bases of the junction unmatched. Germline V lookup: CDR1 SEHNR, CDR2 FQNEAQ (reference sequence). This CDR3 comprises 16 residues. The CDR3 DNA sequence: TGTGCCAGCAGTCTGGGGGGACAGGGGTTGCGAACTGAAGCTTTCTTT. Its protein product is CASSLGGQGLRTEAFF.

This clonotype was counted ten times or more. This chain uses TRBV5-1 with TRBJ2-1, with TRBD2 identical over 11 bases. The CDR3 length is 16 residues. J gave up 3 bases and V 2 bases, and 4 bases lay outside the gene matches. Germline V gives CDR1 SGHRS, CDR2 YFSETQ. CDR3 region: CASSLRGLADYNEQFF. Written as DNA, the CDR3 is TGCGCCAGCAGCTTAAGGGGACTAGCGGACTACAATGAGCAGTTCTTC.

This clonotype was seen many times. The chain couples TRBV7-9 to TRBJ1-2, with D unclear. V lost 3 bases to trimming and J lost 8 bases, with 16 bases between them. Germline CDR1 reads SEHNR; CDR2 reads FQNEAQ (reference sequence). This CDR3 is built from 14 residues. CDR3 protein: CASSLVEKGMGYTF. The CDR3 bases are TGTGCCAGCAGCTTGGTTGAAAAAGGAATGGGCTACACCTTC. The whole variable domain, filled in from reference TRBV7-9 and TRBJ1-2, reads DTGVSQNPRHKITKRGQNVTFRCDPISEHNRLYWYRQTLGQGPEFLTYFQNEAQLEKSRLLSDRFSAERPKGSFSTLEIQRTEQGDSAMYLCASSLVEKGMGYTFGSGTRLTVV.

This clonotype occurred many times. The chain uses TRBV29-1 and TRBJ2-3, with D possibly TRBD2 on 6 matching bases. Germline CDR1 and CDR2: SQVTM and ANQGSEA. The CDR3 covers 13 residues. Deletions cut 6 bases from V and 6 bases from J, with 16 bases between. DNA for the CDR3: TGCAGCGTGAACTTCGGGGGATCGGATACGCAGTATTTT. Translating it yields CSVNFGGSDTQYF.

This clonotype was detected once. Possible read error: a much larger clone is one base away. Here the CDR3 DNA reads TGCAGCGTTGAGGGACAGGGGCCTAACACCGGGGAGCCGTTTTTT. Translation: CSVEGQGPNTGEPFF. The chain couples TRBV29-1 to TRBJ2-2, with 10 bases that match TRBD1. The germline V gene encodes CDR1 SQVTM and CDR2 ANQGSEA. The length of the CDR3 is 15 residues.

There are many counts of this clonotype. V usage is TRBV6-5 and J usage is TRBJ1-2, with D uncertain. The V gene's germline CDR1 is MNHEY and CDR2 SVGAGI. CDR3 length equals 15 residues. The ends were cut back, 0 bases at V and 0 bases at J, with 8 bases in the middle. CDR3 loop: CASSYSPRANYGYTF. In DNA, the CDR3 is TGTGCCAGCAGTTACTCTCCCCGAGCTAACTATGGCTACACCTTC.

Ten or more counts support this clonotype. In DNA form, the CDR3 reads TGTGCCAGCAGCATGCGCAGGGGCGAAGGGGAAGCTTTCTTT. Protein sequence: CASSMRRGEGEAFF. V usage is TRBV7-3 and J usage is TRBJ1-1; tentatively, D is TRBD1 (6 bases). Germline CDR1 is SGHTA and CDR2 is FQGTGA. This CDR3 is built from 14 residues. V dropped 5 bases and J dropped 8 bases, with 18 bases sitting between them. The variable domain in full, completed from reference TRBV7-3 and TRBJ1-1, reads GAGVSQTPSNKVTEKGKYVELRCDPISGHTALYWYRQSLGQGPEFLIYFQGTGAADDSGLPNDRFFAVRPEGSVSTLKIQRTERGDSAVYLCASSMRRGEGEAFFGQGTRLTVV.

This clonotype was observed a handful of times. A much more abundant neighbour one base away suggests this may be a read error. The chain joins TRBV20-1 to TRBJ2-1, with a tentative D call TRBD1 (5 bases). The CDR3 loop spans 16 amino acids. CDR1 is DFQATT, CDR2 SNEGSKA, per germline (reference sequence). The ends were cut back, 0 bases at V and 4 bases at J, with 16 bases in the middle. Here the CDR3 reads CSARDGAGSLYNEQFF. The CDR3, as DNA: TGCAGTGCTAGAGATGGGGCAGGGTCTCTTTACAATGAGCAGTTCTTC.

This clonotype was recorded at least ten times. The CDR3 nucleotides are TGTGCCAGCAGGAGTAGCGGGAGCTCCTACAATGAGCAGTTCTTC. Its translation: CASRSSGSSYNEQFF. This rearrangement joins TRBV14 to TRBJ2-1; 9 nucleotides agree with TRBD2. Germline V gene data show CDR1 as SGHDN and CDR2 as FVKESK. With 6 bases clipped from V and 0 bases from J, the junction kept 3 bases outside the gene matches. CDR3 length equals 15 residues.

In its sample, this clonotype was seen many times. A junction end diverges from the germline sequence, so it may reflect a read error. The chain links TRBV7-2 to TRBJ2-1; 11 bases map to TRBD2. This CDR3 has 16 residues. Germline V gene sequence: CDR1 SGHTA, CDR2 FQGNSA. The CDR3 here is CASSRAGTSGYNEQFF. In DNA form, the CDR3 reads TGTGCCAGCAGCAGAGCCGGGACTAGCGGTTACAATGAGCAGTTCTTT.

Here the CDR3 DNA reads TGTGCCAGCAGTTATCTAGCGGGACAAGAGACCCAGTACTTC. Encoded protein: CASSYLAGQETQYF. The chain has TRBV3-1 and TRBJ2-5; 9 bases match TRBD2. The germline CDR1 and CDR2 sequences are LGHDT and YNNKEL (reference sequence). The CDR3 is made up of 14 amino acids. Unmatched junction bases numbered 4, after V lost 6 bases and J lost 2 bases.

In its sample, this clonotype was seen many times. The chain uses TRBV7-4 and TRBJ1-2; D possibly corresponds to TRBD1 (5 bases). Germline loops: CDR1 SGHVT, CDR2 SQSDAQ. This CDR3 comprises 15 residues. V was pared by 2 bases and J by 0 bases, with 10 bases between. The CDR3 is CASSLMGDANYGYTF. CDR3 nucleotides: TGTGCCAGCAGCTTAATGGGGGACGCTAACTATGGCTACACCTTC.

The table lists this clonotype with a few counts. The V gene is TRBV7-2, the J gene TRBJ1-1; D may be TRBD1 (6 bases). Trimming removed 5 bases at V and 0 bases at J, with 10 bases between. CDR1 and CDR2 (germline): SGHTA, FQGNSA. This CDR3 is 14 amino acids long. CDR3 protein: CASSRQGLNTEAFF. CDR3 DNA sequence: TGTGCCAGCAGCCGCCAGGGGCTGAACACTGAAGCTTTCTTT.